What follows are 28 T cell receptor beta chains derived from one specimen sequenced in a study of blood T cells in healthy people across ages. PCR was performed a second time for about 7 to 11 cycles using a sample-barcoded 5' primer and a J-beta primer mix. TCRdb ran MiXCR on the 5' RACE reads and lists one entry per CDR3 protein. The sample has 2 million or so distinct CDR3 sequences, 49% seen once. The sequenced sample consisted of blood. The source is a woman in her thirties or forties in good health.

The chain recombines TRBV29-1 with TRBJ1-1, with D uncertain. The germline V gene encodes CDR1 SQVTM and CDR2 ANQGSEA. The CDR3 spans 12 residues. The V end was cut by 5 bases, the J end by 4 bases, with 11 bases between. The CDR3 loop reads CSVFTEGTEAFF. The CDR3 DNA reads TGCAGCGTTTTTACAGAGGGCACTGAAGCTTTCTTT.

The CDR3 spells CATSDRIHGGYTF. The CDR3 DNA sequence: TGTGCCACCAGTGATAGGATCCATGGCGGCTACACCTTC. The chain carries TRBV24-1 and TRBJ1-2; no definite D call. The V gene lost 3 bases and the J gene lost 8 bases, with 12 bases spanning the gap. Germline lookup yields CDR1 KGHDR and CDR2 SFDVKD. This CDR3 comprises 13 residues.

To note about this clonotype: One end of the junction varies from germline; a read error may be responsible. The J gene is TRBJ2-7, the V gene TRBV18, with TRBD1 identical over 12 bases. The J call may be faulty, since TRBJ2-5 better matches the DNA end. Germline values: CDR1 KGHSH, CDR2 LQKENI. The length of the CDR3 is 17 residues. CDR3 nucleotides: TGTGCCGGCTCACCCCAGTGGGGACAGGGGGCCGGAGAGACCCAGTACTTC. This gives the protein CAGSPQWGQGAGETQYF.

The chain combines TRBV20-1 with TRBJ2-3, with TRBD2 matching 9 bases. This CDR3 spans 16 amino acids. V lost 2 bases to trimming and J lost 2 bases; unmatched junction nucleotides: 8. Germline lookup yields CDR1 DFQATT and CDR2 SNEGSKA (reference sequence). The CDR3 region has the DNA TGCAGTGCTAGACCCTGGGCGGGGGGGCCCACAGATACGCAGTATTTT. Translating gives CSARPWAGGPTDTQYF.

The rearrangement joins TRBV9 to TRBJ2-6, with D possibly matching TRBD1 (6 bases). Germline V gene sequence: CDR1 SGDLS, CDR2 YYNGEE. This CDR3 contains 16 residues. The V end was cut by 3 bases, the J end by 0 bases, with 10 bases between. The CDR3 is CASSGPGDSGANVLTF. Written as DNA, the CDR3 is TGTGCCAGCAGCGGACCAGGGGACTCTGGGGCCAACGTCCTGACTTTC.

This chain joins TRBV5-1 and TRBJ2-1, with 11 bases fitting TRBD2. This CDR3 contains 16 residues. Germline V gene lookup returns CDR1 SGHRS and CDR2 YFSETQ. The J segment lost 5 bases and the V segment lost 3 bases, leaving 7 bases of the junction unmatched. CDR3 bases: TGCGCCAGCAGCTCTAAGACTAGCGGGGACAACAATGAGCAGTTCTTC. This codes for CASSSKTSGDNNEQFF.

The CDR3 nucleotides read TGTGCCAGCAGTTCGGGGCCCGGAGGTGGCTACACCTTC. Its translation: CASSSGPGGGYTF. V and J are TRBV12-3 or TRBV12-4 and TRBJ1-2; maybe TRBD1 (5 bases). This CDR3 contains 13 residues. V gave up 4 bases and J gave up 7 bases, with 13 bases separating them.

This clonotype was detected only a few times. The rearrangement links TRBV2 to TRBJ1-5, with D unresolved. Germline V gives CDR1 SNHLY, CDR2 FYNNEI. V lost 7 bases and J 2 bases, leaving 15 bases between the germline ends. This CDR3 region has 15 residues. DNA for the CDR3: TGTGCCAGCACGTTCGACGCCGGAGGCAATCAGCCCCAGCATTTT. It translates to CASTFDAGGNQPQHF.

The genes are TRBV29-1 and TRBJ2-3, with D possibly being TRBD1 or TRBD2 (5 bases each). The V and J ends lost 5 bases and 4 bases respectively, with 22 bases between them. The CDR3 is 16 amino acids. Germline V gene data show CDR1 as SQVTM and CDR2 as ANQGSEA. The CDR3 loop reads CSVFPTGRPGPDTQYF. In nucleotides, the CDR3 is TGCAGCGTTTTCCCGACGGGACGCCCAGGCCCAGATACGCAGTATTTT.

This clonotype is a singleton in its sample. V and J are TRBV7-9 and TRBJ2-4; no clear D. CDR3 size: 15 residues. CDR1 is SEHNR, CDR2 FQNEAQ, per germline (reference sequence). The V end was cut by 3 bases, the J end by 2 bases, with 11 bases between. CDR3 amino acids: CASSLESWTKNIQYF. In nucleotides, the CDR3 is TGTGCCAGCAGCTTGGAGAGCTGGACCAAAAACATTCAGTACTTC.

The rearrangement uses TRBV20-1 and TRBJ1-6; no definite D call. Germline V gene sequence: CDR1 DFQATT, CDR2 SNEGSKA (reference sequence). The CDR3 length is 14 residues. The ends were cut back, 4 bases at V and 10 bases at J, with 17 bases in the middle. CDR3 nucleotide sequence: TGCAGTGCTACACTCCCTCTAACCCCGTCACCCCTCCACTTT. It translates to CSATLPLTPSPLHF.

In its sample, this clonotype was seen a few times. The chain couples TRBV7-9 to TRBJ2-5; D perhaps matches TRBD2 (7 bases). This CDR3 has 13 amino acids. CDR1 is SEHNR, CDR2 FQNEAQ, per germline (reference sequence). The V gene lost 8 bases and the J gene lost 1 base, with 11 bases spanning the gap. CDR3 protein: CASLGGGQETQYF. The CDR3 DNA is TGTGCCAGCCTAGGGGGGGGCCAAGAGACCCAGTACTTC.

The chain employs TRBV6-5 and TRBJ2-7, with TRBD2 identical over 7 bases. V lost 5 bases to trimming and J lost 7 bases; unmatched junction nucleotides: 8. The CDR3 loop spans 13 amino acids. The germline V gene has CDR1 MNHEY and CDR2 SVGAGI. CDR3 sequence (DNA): TGTGCCAGCAGTCTACGGGGGGTTAGTGAGCAGTACTTC. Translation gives CASSLRGVSEQYF.

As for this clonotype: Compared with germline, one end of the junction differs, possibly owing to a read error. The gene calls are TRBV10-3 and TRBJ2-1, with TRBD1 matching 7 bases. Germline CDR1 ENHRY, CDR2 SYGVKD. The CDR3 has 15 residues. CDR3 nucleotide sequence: TGTGCCATCAGTAACAGGGGATTCTCCGACAATGAGCAGTTCTTC. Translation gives CAISNRGFSDNEQFF.

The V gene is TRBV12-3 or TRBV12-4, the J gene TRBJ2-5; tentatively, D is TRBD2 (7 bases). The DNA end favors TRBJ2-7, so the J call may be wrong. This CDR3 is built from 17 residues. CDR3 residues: CASSFRIERRGGGEQYF. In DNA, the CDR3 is TGTGCCAGCAGTTTCCGTATTGAACGACGAGGGGGGGGCGAGCAGTACTTC.

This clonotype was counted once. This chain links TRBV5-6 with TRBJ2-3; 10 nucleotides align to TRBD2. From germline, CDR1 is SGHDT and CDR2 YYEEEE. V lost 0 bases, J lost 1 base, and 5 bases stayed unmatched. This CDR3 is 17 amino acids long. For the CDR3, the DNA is TGTGCCAGCAGCTTGGTTCCCGGGACTAGCGGCACAGATACGCAGTATTTT. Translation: CASSLVPGTSGTDTQYF.

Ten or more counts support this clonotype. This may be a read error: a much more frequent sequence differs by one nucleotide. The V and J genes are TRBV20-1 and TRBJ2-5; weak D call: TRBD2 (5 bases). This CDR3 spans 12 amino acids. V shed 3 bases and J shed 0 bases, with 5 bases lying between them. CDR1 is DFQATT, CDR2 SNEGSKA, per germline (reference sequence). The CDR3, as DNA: TGCAGTGCTAGGGACTACCAAGAGACCCAGTACTTC. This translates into CSARDYQETQYF.

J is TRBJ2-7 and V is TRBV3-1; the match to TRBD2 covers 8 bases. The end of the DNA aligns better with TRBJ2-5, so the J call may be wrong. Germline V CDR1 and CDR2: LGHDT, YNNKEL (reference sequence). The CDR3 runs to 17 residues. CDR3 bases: TGTGCCAGCAGCCAAAAGCCAACCGGGACTAGGGGCGAGACCCAGTACTTC. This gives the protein CASSQKPTGTRGETQYF.

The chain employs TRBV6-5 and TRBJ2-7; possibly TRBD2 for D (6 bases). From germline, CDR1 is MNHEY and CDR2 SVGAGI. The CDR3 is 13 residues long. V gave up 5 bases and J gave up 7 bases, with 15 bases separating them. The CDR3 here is CASSMGGGDEQYF. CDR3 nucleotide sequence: TGTGCCAGCAGTATGGGTGGAGGGGATGAGCAGTACTTC.

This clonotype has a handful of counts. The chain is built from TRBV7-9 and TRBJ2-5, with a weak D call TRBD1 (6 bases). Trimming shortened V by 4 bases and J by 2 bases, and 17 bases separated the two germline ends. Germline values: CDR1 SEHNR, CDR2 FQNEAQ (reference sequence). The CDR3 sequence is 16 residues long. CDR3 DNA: TGTGCCAGCAGCTCAAAGACAGGACACGTACAAGAGACCCAGTACTTC. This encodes CASSSKTGHVQETQYF.

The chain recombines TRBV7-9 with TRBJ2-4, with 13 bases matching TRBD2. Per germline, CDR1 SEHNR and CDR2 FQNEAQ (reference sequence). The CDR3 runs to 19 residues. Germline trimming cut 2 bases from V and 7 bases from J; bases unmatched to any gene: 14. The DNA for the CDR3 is TGTGCCAGCAGCTTACGCTCCACTAGCGGGGGGGCCTTCGTGAACATTCAGTACTTC. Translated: CASSLRSTSGGAFVNIQYF.

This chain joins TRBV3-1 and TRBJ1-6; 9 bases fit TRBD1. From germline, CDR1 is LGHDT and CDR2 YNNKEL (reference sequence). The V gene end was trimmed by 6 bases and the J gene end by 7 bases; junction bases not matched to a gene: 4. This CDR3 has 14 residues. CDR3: CASRITGGNSPLHF. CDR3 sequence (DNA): TGTGCCAGCAGGATAACAGGGGGCAATTCACCCCTCCACTTT.

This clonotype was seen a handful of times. CDR3 sequence: CASSPQRGRSSYEQYF. For the CDR3, the DNA is TGTGCCAGCTCACCGCAAAGGGGCCGGAGCTCCTACGAGCAGTACTTC. V usage is TRBV18 and J usage is TRBJ2-7; perhaps TRBD1 as D (5 bases). CDR3 size: 16 residues. V was shortened by 3 bases and J by 0 bases, with 15 bases between the two germline ends. The V gene's germline CDR1 is KGHSH and CDR2 LQKENI.

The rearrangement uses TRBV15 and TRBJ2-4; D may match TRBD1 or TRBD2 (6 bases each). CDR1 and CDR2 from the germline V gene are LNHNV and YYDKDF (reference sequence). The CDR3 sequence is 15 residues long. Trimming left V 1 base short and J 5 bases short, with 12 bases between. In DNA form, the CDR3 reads TGTGCCACCAGCAGAGCTAGTGGGGGGCAAAACATTCAGTACTTC. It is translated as CATSRASGGQNIQYF.

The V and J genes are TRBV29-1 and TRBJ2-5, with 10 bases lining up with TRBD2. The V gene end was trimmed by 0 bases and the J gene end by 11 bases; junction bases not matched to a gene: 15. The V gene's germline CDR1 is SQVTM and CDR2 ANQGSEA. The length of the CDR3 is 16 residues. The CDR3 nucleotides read TGCAGCGTTGAAGACTCGAGTAGCGGGAGGTTATATGAGCAGTACTTC. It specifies CSVEDSSSGRLYEQYF. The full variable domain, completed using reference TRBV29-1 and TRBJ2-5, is SAVISQKPSRDICQRGTSLTIQCQVDSQVTMMFWYRQQPGQSLTLIATANQGSEATYESGFVIDKFPISRPNLTFSTLTVSNMSPEDSSIYLCSVEDSSSGRLYEQYFGPGTRLLVL.

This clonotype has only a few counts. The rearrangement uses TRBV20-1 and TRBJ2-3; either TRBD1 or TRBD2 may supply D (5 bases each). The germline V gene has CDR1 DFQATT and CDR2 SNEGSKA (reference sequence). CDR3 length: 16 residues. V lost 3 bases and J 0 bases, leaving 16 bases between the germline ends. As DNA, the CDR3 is TGCAGTGCTAGGGGACCGGGGCCTGCTAGCACAGATACGCAGTATTTT. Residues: CSARGPGPASTDTQYF.

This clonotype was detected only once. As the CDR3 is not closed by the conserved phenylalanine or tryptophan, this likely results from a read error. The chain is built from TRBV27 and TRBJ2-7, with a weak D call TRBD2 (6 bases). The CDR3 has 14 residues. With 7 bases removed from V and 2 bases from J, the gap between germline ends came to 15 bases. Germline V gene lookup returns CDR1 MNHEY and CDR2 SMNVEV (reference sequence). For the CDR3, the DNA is TGTGCCAGCACCCTTCACGGGGGTACCTACGAGCAGTACTTA. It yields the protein CASTLHGGTYEQYL.

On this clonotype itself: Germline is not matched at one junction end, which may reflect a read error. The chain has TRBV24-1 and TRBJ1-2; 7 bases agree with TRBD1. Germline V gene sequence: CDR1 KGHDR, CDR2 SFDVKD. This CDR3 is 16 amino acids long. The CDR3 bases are TGTGCCACCAGTGATGCGACCGGGACAGCCCTCTATGGCCACACCTTC. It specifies CATSDATGTALYGHTF.